These 5 T cell receptor beta chains were all obtained from the same sample, sequenced in a study of CD8+CD57+ T cells in acquired aplastic anemia. TCR beta VDJ and CDR3 were profiled, and genomic DNA was the template. TCRdb ran MiXCR on the reads and lists one entry per CDR3 protein. The table has about 180,000 distinct CDR3 sequences, approximately 48% seen once. Flow cytometry had shown expanded CD8+CD57+ cells in the patients chosen for sequencing. The specimen was sorted CD4+, CD8+, or CD8+CD57+ T cells (not recorded which) from PBMCs. These receptors were obtained from a human donor with aplastic anemia.

The rearrangement uses TRBV7-2 and TRBJ1-1; no clear D. The ends were cut back, 2 bases at V and 11 bases at J, with 9 bases in the middle. CDR3 length equals 11 residues. CDR1 is SGHTA, CDR2 FQGNSA, per germline. The CDR3 loop is CASSLYREAFF. The CDR3 nucleotides are TGTGCCAGCAGCTTATACCGGGAGGCTTTCTTT.

This chain uses TRBV20-1 with TRBJ2-7; TRBD2 agrees at 12 bases. V dropped 2 bases and J dropped 2; count of bases not matched to a gene: 4. CDR3 size: 15 residues. Germline assignment: CDR1 DFQATT and CDR2 SNEGSKA (reference sequence). CDR3 coding DNA: TGCAGTGCTAGACCCCGACTAGCGGGGGCCTACGAGCAGTACTTC. Its translation is CSARPRLAGAYEQYF.

This clonotype was seen ten or more times. The chain has TRBV5-1 and TRBJ1-4; no clear D gene. Trimming stripped 2 bases from V and 6 bases from J, with 8 bases between. The CDR3 runs 13 residues. Germline V gene data show CDR1 as SGHRS and CDR2 as YFSETQ. CDR3 nucleotide sequence: TGCGCCAGCAGCTTAAGGGTAGATGAAAAACTGTTTTTT. Amino acid sequence: CASSLRVDEKLFF. The variable domain in full, completed from reference TRBV5-1 and TRBJ1-4, reads KAGVTQTPRYLIKTRGQQVTLSCSPISGHRSVSWYQQTPGQGLQFLFEYFSETQRNKGNFPGRFSGRQFSNSRSEMNVSTLELGDSALYLCASSLRVDEKLFFGSGTQLSVL.

The chain links TRBV19 to TRBJ1-5, with 8 positions matching TRBD1. This CDR3 has 14 amino acids. Per the germline V gene, CDR1 is LNHDA and CDR2 is SQIVND (reference sequence). V was clipped by 2 bases and J by 5 bases; unmatched bases: 2. The CDR3 coding sequence is TGTGCCAGTAGTATACTACAGGGGGATCAGCCCCAGCATTTT. It encodes CASSILQGDQPQHF. Variable domain in full (rest from reference TRBV19 and TRBJ1-5): DGGITQSPKYLFRKEGQNVTLSCEQNLNHDAMYWYRQDPGQGLRLIYYSQIVNDFQKGDIAEGYSVSREKKESFPLTVTSAQKNPTAFYLCASSILQGDQPQHFGDGTRLSIL.

J is TRBJ1-6 and V is TRBV19; D may be TRBD1 (5 bases). V gave up 7 bases and J gave up 5 bases, with 9 bases separating them. The germline gives CDR1 LNHDA, CDR2 SQIVND (reference sequence). The CDR3 consists of 13 residues. As DNA, the CDR3 is TGTGCCAGTATGGGGACGGATAATTCACCCCTCCACTTT. It is translated as CASMGTDNSPLHF.